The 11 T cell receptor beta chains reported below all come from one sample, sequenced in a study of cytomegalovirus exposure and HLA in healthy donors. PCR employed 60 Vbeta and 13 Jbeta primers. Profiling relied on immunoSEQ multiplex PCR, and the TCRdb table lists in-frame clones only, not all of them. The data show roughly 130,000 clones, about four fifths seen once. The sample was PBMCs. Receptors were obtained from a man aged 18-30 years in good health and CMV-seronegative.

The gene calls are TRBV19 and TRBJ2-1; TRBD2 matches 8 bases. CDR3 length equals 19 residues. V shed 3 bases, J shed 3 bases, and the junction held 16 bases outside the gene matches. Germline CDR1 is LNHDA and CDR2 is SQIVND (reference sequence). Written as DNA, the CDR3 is TGTGCCAGTAGTATGGGGTTTGCGGGAGGTTTAACCAGCTACAATGAGCAGTTCTTC. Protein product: CASSMGFAGGLTSYNEQFF.

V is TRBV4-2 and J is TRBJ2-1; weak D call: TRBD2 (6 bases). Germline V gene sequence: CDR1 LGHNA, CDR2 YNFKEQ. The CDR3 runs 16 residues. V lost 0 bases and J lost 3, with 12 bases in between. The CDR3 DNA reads TGTGCCAGCAGCCAAGATGGGAGGCCGAGCTACAATGAGCAGTTCTTC. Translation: CASSQDGRPSYNEQFF.

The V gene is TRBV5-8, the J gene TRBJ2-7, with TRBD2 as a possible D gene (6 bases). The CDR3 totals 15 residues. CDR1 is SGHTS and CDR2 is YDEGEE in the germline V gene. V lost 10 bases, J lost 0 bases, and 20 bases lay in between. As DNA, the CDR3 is TGTGCCGGATATAATTCGGGACTCAGCTCCTACGAGCAGTACTTC. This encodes CAGYNSGLSSYEQYF. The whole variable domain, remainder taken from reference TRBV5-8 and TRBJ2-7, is EAGVTQSPTHLIKTRGQQATLRCSPISGHTSVYWYQQALGLGLQFLLWYDEGEERNRGNFPPRFSGRQFPNYSSELNVNALELEDSALYLCAGYNSGLSSYEQYFGPGTRLTVT.

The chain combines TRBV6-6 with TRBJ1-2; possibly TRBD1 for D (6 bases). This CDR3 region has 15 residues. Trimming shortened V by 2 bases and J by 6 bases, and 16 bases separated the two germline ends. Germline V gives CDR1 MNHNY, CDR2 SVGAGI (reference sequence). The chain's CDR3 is CASSYAGAPTDGYTF. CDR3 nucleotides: TGTGCCAGCAGTTACGCGGGGGCTCCAACGGATGGCTACACCTTC.

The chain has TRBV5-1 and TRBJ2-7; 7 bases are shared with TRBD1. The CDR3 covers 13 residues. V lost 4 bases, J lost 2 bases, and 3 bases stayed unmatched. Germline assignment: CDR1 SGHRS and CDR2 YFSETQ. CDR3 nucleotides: TGCGCCAGCAGCATAGGGACAGCCTACGAGCAGTACTTC. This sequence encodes CASSIGTAYEQYF.

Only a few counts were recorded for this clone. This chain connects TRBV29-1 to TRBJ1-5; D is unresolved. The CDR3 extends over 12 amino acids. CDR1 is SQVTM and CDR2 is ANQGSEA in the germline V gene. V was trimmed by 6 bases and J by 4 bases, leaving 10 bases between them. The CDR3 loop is CSVKTGNQPQHF. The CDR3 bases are TGCAGCGTGAAAACCGGGAATCAGCCCCAGCATTTT.

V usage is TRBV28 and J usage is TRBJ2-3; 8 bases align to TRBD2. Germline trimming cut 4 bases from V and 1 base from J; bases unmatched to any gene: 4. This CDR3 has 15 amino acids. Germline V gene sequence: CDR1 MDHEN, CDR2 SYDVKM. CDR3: CASSSETSGTDTQYF. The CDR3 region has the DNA TGTGCCAGCAGTTCCGAGACTAGCGGCACAGATACGCAGTATTTT.

CDR3 sequence (DNA): TGTGCCAGCAGCAACGAGCGACCGGGACAGGGGGCGGGCAATCAGCCCCAGCATTTT. Encoded protein: CASSNERPGQGAGNQPQHF. The J gene is TRBJ1-5, the V gene TRBV21-1; the D call in the table, TRBD1, was not verified against the DNA. TRBV21-1 constitutes a pseudogene. The CDR3 totals 19 residues.

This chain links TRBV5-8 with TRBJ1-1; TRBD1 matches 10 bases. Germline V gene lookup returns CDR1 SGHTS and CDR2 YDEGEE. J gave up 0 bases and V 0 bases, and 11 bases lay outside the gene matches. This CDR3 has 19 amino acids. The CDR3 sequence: CASSLAKTGGLGMNTEAFF. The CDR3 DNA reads TGTGCCAGCAGCTTGGCAAAGACAGGGGGCCTAGGGATGAACACTGAAGCTTTCTTT. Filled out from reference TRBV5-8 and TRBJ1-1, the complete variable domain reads EAGVTQSPTHLIKTRGQQATLRCSPISGHTSVYWYQQALGLGLQFLLWYDEGEERNRGNFPPRFSGRQFPNYSSELNVNALELEDSALYLCASSLAKTGGLGMNTEAFFGQGTRLTVV.

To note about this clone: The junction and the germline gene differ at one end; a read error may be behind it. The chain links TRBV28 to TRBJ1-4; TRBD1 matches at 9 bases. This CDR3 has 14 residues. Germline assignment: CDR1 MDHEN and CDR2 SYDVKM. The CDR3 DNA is TGTGCCAGCAGACCGGGACAGGGTAATCAAAAACTGTTTTTT. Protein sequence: CASRPGQGNQKLFF.

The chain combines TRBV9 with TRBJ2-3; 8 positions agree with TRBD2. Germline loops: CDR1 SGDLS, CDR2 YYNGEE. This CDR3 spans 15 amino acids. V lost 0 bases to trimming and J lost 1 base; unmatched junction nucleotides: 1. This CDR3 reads CASSVVLAGTDTQYF. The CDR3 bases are TGTGCCAGCAGCGTAGTACTAGCGGGCACAGATACGCAGTATTTT.